Shown below are 8 T cell receptor beta chains from a single sample sequenced in a study of neoadjuvant nivolumab and ipilimumab in lung cancer. The repertoire was sequenced with immunoSEQ multiplex PCR; TCRdb's copy has only in-frame clones and lacks some. The data show roughly 34,000 clones, more than 90% seen once. This material consisted of peripheral blood, taken after neoadjuvant nivolumab, alone or with ipilimumab, at or shortly before surgery. The receptors come from an adult with non-small cell lung cancer.

V usage is TRBV5-4 and J usage is TRBJ2-7; D might be TRBD1 or TRBD2, each matching 6 bases. The CDR3 consists of 13 residues. Germline V gene data show CDR1 as SGHNT and CDR2 as YYREEE (reference sequence). V dropped 6 bases and J dropped 3 bases, with 13 bases sitting between them. CDR3 coding DNA: TGTGCCAGCACCGGGGGCGCGAGCTACGAGCAGTACTTC. Its translation: CASTGGASYEQYF.

V and J are TRBV7-2 and TRBJ2-7, with a possible D match to TRBD2 (6 bases). Germline CDR1 is SGHTA and CDR2 is FQGNSA. The V and J ends lost 1 base and 1 base respectively, with 11 bases between them. CDR3 length: 15 amino acids. DNA of the CDR3: TGTGCCAGCAGCTTAGAGGAGGGGCCTTCCTACGAGCAGTACTTC. The encoded protein is CASSLEEGPSYEQYF.

V usage is TRBV5-1 and J usage is TRBJ1-5; D call uncertain. Germline V lookup: CDR1 SGHRS, CDR2 YFSETQ. The CDR3 covers 15 residues. Trimming shortened V by 2 bases and J by 0 bases, and 9 bases separated the two germline ends. Here the CDR3 DNA reads TGCGCCAGCAGCTTCCGTAAGCCTAGCAATCAGCCCCAGCATTTT. Encoded protein: CASSFRKPSNQPQHF.

This clone was observed once. This sequence joins TRBV6-1 and TRBJ1-1, with 8 positions matching TRBD1. This CDR3 is 15 amino acids long. Germline assignment: CDR1 MNHNS and CDR2 SASEGT. Losses at the gene ends were 1 base for V and 6 bases for J; bases not matched to a gene: 7. The CDR3 here is CASSEGSTGGAEAFF. CDR3 sequence (DNA): TGTGCCAGCAGTGAAGGCTCAACAGGGGGAGCTGAAGCTTTCTTT.

V usage is TRBV9 and J usage is TRBJ2-2; no reliable D call. The V and J ends lost 0 bases and 4 bases respectively, with 4 bases between them. CDR1 is SGDLS and CDR2 is YYNGEE in the germline V gene. The CDR3 is 13 residues long. CDR3 DNA sequence: TGTGCCAGCAGCGTAGACATCACCGGGGAGCTGTTTTTT. Residues: CASSVDITGELFF.

The chain carries TRBV7-7 and TRBJ2-1; TRBD1 is a possible D gene (5 bases). Germline V lookup: CDR1 SSHAT, CDR2 FNYEAQ (reference sequence). The CDR3 is 13 amino acids. Trimming shortened V by 2 bases and J by 12 bases, and 14 bases separated the two germline ends. The DNA for the CDR3 is TGTGCCAGCAGCTTAAAGGACCAGGGTCGGCAGTTCTTC. Translation: CASSLKDQGRQFF.

The J gene is TRBJ2-7, the V gene TRBV25-1; possible D gene TRBD2, 5 bases. This CDR3 has 14 amino acids. V lost 3 bases, J lost 4 bases, and 13 bases lay in between. Germline CDR1 reads MGHDK; CDR2 reads SYGVNS. CDR3 region: CASSDTGRRYEQYF. CDR3 nucleotide sequence: TGTGCCAGCAGTGATACGGGAAGGCGTTACGAGCAGTACTTC.

The V gene is TRBV5-6, the J gene TRBJ1-3, with D unclear. The ends were cut back, 5 bases at V and 2 bases at J, with 11 bases in the middle. The germline V gene encodes CDR1 SGHDT and CDR2 YYEEEE. The CDR3 sequence is 14 residues long. CDR3 in amino acids: CASSGVGAGNTIYF. In DNA form, the CDR3 reads TGTGCCAGCAGTGGAGTCGGGGCTGGAAACACCATATATTTT. Based on the CDR3 plus reference TRBV5-6 and TRBJ1-3, the full variable domain is DAGVTQSPTHLIKTRGQQVTLRCSPKSGHDTVSWYQQALGQGPQFIFQYYEEEERQRGNFPDRFSGHQFPNYSSELNVNALLLGDSALYLCASSGVGAGNTIYFGEGSWLTVV.